The clone carrying this T cell receptor (beta chain) appeared a few times. Sequenced by immunoSEQ multiplex PCR; TCRdb stores in-frame clones only, minus some. The data contain 4,500 to 5,500 clones, approximately 88% of them singletons. This CDR3 is 14 amino acids long. Germline-derived CDR1 and CDR2 are SGHRS and YFSETQ. Deletions cut 0 bases from V and 1 base from J, with 7 bases between. The sample is drawn from a study of blood T cell repertoires in COVID-19. Whole-study context: Sites across the United States, Italy and Spain contributed samples from acute and convalescent COVID-19.

Sequencing input: peripheral blood. The clonotype originates from a man between 65 and 85 years old with COVID-19, enrolled during active disease. The chain recombines TRBV5-1 with TRBJ2-5; D remains ambiguous. CDR3 amino acids: CASSLETIQETQYF. CDR3 bases: TGCGCCAGCAGCTTGGAAACTATCCAAGAGACCCAGTACTTC.